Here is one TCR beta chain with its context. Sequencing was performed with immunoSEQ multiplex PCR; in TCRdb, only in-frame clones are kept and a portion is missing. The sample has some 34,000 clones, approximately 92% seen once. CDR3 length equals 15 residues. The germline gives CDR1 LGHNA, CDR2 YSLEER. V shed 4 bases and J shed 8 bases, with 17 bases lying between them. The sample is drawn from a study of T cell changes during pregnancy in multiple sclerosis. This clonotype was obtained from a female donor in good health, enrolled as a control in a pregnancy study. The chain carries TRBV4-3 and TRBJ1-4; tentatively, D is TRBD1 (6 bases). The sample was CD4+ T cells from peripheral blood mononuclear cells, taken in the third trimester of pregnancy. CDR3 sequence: CASSPRGGVREKLFF. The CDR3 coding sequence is TGCGCCAGCAGCCCAAGGGGGGGGGTTCGGGAAAAACTGTTTTTT.